A single sample gave rise to the 13 T cell receptor beta chains below, sequenced in a study of cytomegalovirus exposure and HLA in healthy donors. The PCR employed 60 Vbeta primers together with 13 Jbeta primers. Method: immunoSEQ multiplex PCR; TCRdb's copy keeps in-frame clones and lacks some. The sample yields around 300,000 clones, 80% to 90% seen once. The source material was PBMCs. These TCRs come from a woman aged 18-29 years in good health and CMV-seronegative.

CDR3 amino acids: CASSRQDRLEAFF. CDR3 coding DNA: TGTGCCAGTTCTAGACAGGATCGGCTTGAAGCTTTCTTT. The rearrangement links TRBV19 to TRBJ1-1; D perhaps matches TRBD1 (6 bases). CDR3 length: 13 residues. With 8 bases removed from V and 7 bases from J, the gap between germline ends came to 17 bases. Germline V lookup: CDR1 LNHDA, CDR2 SQIVND (reference sequence).

The CDR3: CASSYSGGGHNEQFF. In DNA, the CDR3 is TGTGCCAGCAGTTACTCGGGGGGGGGTCACAATGAGCAGTTCTTC. The rearrangement joins TRBV6-6 to TRBJ2-1; 7 positions agree with TRBD2. The length of the CDR3 is 15 residues. Germline V gene data show CDR1 as MNHNY and CDR2 as SVGAGI (reference sequence). After removal of 0 bases from V and 5 bases from J, the junction contained 4 bases not matched to a gene.

The chain uses TRBV5-1 and TRBJ1-2, with D possibly TRBD1 on 6 matching bases. V gave up 5 bases and J gave up 1 base, with 12 bases separating them. Germline loops: CDR1 SGHRS, CDR2 YFSETQ. CDR3 size: 14 residues. CDR3 coding DNA: TGCGCCAGCAGGGATCAAGGGGGTAACTATGGCTACACCTTC. It is translated as CASRDQGGNYGYTF.

This chain connects TRBV10-2 to TRBJ1-5; D possibly corresponds to TRBD1 (5 bases). CDR1 is WSHSY, CDR2 SAAADI, per germline. Trimming cost V 8 bases and J 3 bases, with 11 bases left between them. The CDR3 is 13 residues long. CDR3 residues: CASAGRYNQPQHF. In DNA, the CDR3 is TGCGCCAGCGCGGGGCGGTACAATCAGCCCCAGCATTTT.

The chain joins TRBV11-1 to TRBJ2-7, with 9 nucleotides matching TRBD2. There are 15 residues in the CDR3. Per germline, CDR1 SGHAT and CDR2 FQDESV (reference sequence). The V and J ends lost 3 bases and 2 bases, in that order; junction bases with no gene match: 5. CDR3 residues: CASSFSGGGAYEQYF. CDR3 sequence (DNA): TGTGCCAGCAGCTTTAGCGGGGGCGGCGCCTACGAGCAGTACTTC. The whole variable domain, remainder taken from reference TRBV11-1 and TRBJ2-7, is EAEVAQSPRYKITEKSQAVAFWCDPISGHATLYWYRQILGQGPELLVQFQDESVVDDSQLPKDRFSAERLKGVDSTLKIQPAELGDSAMYLCASSFSGGGAYEQYFGPGTRLTVT.

A word on this clone: At one end the junction does not follow the germline gene, possibly because of a read error. This chain links TRBV7-9 with TRBJ1-5; no clear D. Per germline, CDR1 SEHNR and CDR2 FQNEAQ (reference sequence). This CDR3 is 14 amino acids long. The CDR3 reads CSSSLALDGQPQHF. The CDR3 nucleotides are TGTTCCAGCAGCTTAGCGTTAGATGGTCAGCCCCAGCATTTT. Supplemented by reference TRBV7-9 and TRBJ1-5, the full variable domain reads DTGVSQNPRHKITKRGQNVTFRCDPISEHNRLYWYRQTLGQGPEFLTYFQNEAQLEKSRLLSDRFSAERPKGSFSTLEIQRTEQGDSAMYLCSSSLALDGQPQHFGDGTRLSIL.

This chain connects TRBV10-3 to TRBJ1-1; maybe TRBD1 (6 bases). Looked up from germline, CDR1 is ENHRY and CDR2 is SYGVKD. This CDR3 contains 13 residues. Deletions cut 3 bases from V and 8 bases from J, with 13 bases between. CDR3 in DNA: TGTGCCATCAGTGAACAGGGTCTCCTGGAAGCTTTCTTT. Translated, it gives CAISEQGLLEAFF.

V and J are TRBV27 and TRBJ2-1; 9 bases line up with TRBD1. The trim removed 4 bases at V and 6 bases at J, leaving 7 bases unmatched. The CDR3 extends over 15 amino acids. Germline CDR1 and CDR2: MNHEY and SMNVEV (reference sequence). CDR3 coding DNA: TGTGCCAGCAGTTACCTACCGGGACAGGGCAATGAGCAGTTCTTC. It translates to CASSYLPGQGNEQFF.

V and J are TRBV13 and TRBJ2-7, with 9 bases matching TRBD1. There are 14 residues in the CDR3. Looked up from germline, CDR1 is PRHDT and CDR2 is FYEKMQ (reference sequence). V lost 4 bases and J lost 4; bases outside the gene matches: 5. The CDR3 DNA follows: TGTGCCAGCAGCTCCCCCGGGACAGGGTACGAGCAGTACTTC. Translated: CASSSPGTGYEQYF.

This clone was picked up one time. The genes are TRBV9 and TRBJ2-1; no clear D gene. Germline V CDR1 and CDR2: SGDLS, YYNGEE. Trimming left V 1 base short and J 8 bases short, with 10 bases between. The length of the CDR3 is 13 residues. CDR3 in DNA: TGTGCCAGCAGCGTACTAGTGGTAGATGAGCAGTTCTTC. Its translation: CASSVLVVDEQFF.

The CDR3 DNA follows: TGTGCCTGGAGGGCAGGGGAGAACTATGGCTACACCTTC. Translated: CAWRAGENYGYTF. The V and J genes are TRBV30 and TRBJ1-2; weak D call: TRBD1 (6 bases). Trimming stripped 3 bases from V and 2 bases from J, with 10 bases between. The CDR3 has 13 residues. CDR1 GTSNPN and CDR2 SVGIG come from the germline V gene (reference sequence).

The chain is built from TRBV18 and TRBJ2-7, with D hard to call. This CDR3 comprises 16 residues. V was clipped by 4 bases and J by 2 bases, with 18 bases between them. Germline CDR1 and CDR2: KGHSH and LQKENI. The DNA for the CDR3 is TGTGCCAGCTCACTCCGTACCCGAACAGCTGCCTACGAGCAGTACTTC. This gives the protein CASSLRTRTAAYEQYF.

The rearrangement joins TRBV7-3 to TRBJ2-2, with a tentative D call TRBD1 (5 bases). The CDR3 spans 15 residues. The V gene lost 9 bases and the J gene lost 4 bases, with 18 bases spanning the gap. CDR1 and CDR2 from the germline V gene are SGHTA and FQGTGA. Here the CDR3 DNA reads TGTGCCAGTAAACCCCGTCAGGGTGGCACCGGGGAGCTGTTTTTT. Its protein is CASKPRQGGTGELFF.